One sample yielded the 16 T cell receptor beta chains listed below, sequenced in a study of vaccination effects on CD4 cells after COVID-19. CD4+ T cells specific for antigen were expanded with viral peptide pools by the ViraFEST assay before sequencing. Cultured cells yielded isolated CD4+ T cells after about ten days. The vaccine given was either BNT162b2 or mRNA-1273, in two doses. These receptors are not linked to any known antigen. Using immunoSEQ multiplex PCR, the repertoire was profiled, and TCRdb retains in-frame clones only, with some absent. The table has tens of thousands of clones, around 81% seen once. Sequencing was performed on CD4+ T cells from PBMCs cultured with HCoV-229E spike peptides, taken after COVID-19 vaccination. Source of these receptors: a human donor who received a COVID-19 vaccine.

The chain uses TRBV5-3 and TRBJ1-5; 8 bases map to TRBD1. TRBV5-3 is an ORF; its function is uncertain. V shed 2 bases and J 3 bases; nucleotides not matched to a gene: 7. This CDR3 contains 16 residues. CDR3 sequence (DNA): TGTGCCAGAAGCTTAAGCCCGGGACAGGACAATCAGCCCCAGCATTTT. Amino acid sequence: CARSLSPGQDNQPQHF.

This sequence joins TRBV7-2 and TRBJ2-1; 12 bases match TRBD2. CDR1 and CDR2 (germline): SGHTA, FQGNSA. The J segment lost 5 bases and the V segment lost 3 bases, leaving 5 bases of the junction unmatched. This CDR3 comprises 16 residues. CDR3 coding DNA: TGTGCCAGCAGCTTTACCGGGACTAGCGGGCACAATGAGCAGTTCTTC. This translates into CASSFTGTSGHNEQFF.

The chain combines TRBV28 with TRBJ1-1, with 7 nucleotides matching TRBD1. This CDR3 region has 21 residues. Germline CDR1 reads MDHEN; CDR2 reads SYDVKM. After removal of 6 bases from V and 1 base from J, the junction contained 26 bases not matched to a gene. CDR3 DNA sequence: TGTGCCAGCAGAAAGGGATTACCTTCTTACAGGGGTCGAACCTCGAACACTGAAGCTTTCTTT. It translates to CASRKGLPSYRGRTSNTEAFF. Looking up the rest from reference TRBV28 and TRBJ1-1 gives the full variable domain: DVKVTQSSRYLVKRTGEKVFLECVQDMDHENMFWYRQDPGLGLRLIYFSYDVKMKEKGDIPEGYSVSREKKERFSLILESASTNQTSMYLCASRKGLPSYRGRTSNTEAFFGQGTRLTVV.

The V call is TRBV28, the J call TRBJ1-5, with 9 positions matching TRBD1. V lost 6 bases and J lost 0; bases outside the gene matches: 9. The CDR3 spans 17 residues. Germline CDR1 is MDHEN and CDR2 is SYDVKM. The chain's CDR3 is CASRGNRGLGSNQPQHF. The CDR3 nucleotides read TGTGCCAGCAGGGGGAACAGGGGGCTGGGTAGCAATCAGCCCCAGCATTTT.

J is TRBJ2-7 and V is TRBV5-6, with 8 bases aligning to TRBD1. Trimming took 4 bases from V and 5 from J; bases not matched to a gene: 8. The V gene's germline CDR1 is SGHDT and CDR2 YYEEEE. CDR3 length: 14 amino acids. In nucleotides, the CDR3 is TGTGCCAGCAGCCGAGGACAGGGTTGGGACGAGCAGTACGTC. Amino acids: CASSRGQGWDEQYV.

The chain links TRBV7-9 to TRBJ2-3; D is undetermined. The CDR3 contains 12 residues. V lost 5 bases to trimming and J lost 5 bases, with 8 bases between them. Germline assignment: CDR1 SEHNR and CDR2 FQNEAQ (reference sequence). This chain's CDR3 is CASSHGEDTQYF. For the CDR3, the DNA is TGTGCCAGCAGCCACGGTGAAGATACGCAGTATTTT.

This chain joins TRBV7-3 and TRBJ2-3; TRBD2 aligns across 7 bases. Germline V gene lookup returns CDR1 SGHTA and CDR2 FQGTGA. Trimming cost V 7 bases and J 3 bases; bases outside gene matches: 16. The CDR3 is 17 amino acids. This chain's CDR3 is CASTTHGGKGGTDTQYF. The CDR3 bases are TGTGCCAGCACGACGCACGGGGGGAAAGGTGGGACAGATACGCAGTATTTT.

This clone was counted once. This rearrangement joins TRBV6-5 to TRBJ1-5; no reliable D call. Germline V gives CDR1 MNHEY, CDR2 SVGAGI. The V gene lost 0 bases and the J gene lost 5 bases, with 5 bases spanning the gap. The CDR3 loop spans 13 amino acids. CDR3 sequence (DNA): TGTGCCAGCAGTTACTCTAAGCATCAGCCCCAGCATTTT. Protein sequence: CASSYSKHQPQHF.

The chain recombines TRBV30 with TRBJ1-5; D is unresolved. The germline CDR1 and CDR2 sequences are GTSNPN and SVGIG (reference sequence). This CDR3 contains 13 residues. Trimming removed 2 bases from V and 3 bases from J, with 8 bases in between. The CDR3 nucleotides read TGTGCCTGGAGTATCGGGTACAATCAGCCCCAGCATTTT. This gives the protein CAWSIGYNQPQHF.

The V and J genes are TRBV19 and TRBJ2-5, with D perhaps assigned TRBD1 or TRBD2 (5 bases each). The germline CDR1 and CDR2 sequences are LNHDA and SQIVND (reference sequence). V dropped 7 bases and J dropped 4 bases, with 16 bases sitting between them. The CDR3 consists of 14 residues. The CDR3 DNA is TGTGCCAGTAATACAGGCCCGGGGTTAGAGACCCAGTACTTC. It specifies CASNTGPGLETQYF.

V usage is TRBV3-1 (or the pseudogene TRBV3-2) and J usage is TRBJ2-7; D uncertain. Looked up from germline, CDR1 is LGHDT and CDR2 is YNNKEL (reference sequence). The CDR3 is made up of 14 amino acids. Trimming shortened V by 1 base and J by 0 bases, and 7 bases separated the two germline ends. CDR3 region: CASSQVPASYEQYV. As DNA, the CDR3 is TGTGCCAGCAGCCAAGTGCCAGCCTCCTACGAGCAGTACGTC.

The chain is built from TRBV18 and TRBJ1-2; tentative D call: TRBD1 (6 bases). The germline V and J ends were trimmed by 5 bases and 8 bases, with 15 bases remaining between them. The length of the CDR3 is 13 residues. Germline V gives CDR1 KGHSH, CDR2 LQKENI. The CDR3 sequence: CASSWGASMGYTF. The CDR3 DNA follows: TGTGCCAGCTCATGGGGGGCGTCTATGGGCTACACCTTC.

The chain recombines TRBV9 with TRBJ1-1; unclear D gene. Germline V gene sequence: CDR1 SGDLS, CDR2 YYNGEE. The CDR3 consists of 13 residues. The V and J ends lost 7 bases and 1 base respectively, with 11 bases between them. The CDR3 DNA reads TGTGCCAGCGGACGCAAGACGAACACTGAAGCTTTCTTT. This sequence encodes CASGRKTNTEAFF.

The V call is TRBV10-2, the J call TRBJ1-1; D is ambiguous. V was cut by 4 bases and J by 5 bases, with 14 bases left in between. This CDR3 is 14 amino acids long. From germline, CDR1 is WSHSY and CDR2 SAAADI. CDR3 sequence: CASSVGRVQTEAFF. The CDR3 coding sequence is TGCGCCAGCAGTGTTGGACGGGTGCAGACTGAAGCTTTCTTT.

Here the CDR3 DNA reads TGTGCCACCAGTGATTTGCAGGGTTGGAACACCGGGGAGCTGTTTTTT. Its translation: CATSDLQGWNTGELFF. The chain recombines TRBV24-1 with TRBJ2-2, with a possible D match to TRBD1 (5 bases). This CDR3 comprises 16 residues. With 0 bases removed from V and 1 base from J, the gap between germline ends came to 8 bases. CDR1 and CDR2 from the germline V gene are KGHDR and SFDVKD.

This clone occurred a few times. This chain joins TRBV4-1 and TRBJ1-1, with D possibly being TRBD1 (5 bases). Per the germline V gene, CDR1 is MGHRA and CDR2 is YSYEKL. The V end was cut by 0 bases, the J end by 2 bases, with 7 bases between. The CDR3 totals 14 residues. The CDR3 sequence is CASSQDRVNTEAFF. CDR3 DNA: TGCGCCAGCAGCCAAGACAGGGTAAACACTGAAGCTTTCTTT.